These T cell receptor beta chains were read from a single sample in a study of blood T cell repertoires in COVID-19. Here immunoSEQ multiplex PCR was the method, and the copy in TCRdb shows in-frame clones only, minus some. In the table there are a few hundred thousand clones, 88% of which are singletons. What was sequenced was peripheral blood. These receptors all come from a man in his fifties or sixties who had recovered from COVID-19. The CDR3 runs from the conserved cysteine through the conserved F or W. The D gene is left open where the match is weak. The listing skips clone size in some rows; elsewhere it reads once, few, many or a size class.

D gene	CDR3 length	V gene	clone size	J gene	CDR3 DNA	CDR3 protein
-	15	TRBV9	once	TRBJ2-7	TGTGCCAGCAGCGTAGGGGGACTGAACTCCTACGAGCAGTACTTC	CASSVGGLNSYEQYF
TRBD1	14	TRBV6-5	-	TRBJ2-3	TGTGCCAGCACCCGGGACAGGGGAATAGATACGCAGTATTTT	CASTRDRGIDTQYF
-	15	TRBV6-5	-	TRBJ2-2	TGTGCCAGCAGTCCCGCCGGCGGAGCCACCGGGGAGCTGTTTTTT	CASSPAGGATGELFF
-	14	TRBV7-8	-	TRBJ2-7	TGTGCCAGCAGCTTAGCTGGGGGGATGGGCGAGCAGTACTTC	CASSLAGGMGEQYF
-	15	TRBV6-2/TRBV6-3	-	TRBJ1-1	TGTGCCAGCAGTGCCCATTGGAGGGAGAACACTGAAGCTTTCTTT	CASSAHWRENTEAFF
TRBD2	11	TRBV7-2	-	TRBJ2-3	TGTGCCAGCAGCTTAGGCGGGGGGCAGTATTTT	CASSLGGGQYF
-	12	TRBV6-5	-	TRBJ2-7	TGTGCCAGCAGTTCCCCGCAGTACGAGCAGTACTTC	CASSSPQYEQYF
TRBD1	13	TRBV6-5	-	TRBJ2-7	TGTGCCAGCAGCCGGACAGGGATAAACGAGCAGTACTTC	CASSRTGINEQYF
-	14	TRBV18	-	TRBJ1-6	TGTGCCAGCTCATTACATGGCTATAATTCACCCCTCCACTTT	CASSLHGYNSPLHF
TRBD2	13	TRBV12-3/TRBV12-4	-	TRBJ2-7	TGTGCCAGCAGACTAGCGGGGGGGAATGAGCAGTACTTC	CASRLAGGNEQYF
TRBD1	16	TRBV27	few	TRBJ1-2	TGTGCCAGCAGTAAGACAGGGGTTTCGGGGAACTATGGCTACACCTTC	CASSKTGVSGNYGYTF
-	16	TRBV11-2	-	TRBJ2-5	TGTGCCAGCAGCTTAGGGGTAGCGGGACAGATGGAGACCCAGTACTTC	CASSLGVAGQMETQYF
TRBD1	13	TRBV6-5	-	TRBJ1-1	TGTGCCAGCAATAACGACAGGGGAGCGGAAGCTTTCTTT	CASNNDRGAEAFF
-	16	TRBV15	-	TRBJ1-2	TGTGCCACCAGCAGAGGAGTGACCCCTGAGGGCTATGGCTACACCTTC	CATSRGVTPEGYGYTF
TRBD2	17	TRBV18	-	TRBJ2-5	TGTGCCAGCTCACCACGACAGACTAGCGGGGGGCAAGAGACCCAGTACTTC	CASSPRQTSGGQETQYF
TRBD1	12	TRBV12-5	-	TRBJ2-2	TGTGCTAGTGGGACAGGGGCCGGGGAGCTGTTTTTT	CASGTGAGELFF
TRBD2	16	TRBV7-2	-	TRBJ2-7	TGTGCCAGCAGCTCAGGGAGCCGGGACTACTCCTACGAGCAGTACTTC	CASSSGSRDYSYEQYF
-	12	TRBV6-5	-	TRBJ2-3	TGTGCCAGCAGCCGACTTGGAGATACGCAGTATTTT	CASSRLGDTQYF
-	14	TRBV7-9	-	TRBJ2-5	TGTGCCAGCAGCAGCGGACAGGGAGGGGAGACCCAGTACTTC	CASSSGQGGETQYF
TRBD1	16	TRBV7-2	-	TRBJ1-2	TGTGCCAGCAGCCAAGCTAGGACAGGGGGCGGCTATGGCTACACCTTC	CASSQARTGGGYGYTF
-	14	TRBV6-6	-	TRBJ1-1	TGTGCCGCCCACCCCCCCGGGCAGGGGCTTGAAGCTTTCTTT	CAAHPPGQGLEAFF
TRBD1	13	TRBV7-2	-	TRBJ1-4	TGTGCCAGCAGCTTTGGACAGGCGGAAAAACTGTTTTTT	CASSFGQAEKLFF
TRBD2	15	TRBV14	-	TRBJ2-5	TGTGCCAGCAGCCAAGAGATCGGGGGGTTGCAGACCCAGTACTTC	CASSQEIGGLQTQYF
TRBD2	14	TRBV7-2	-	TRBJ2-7	TGTGCCAGCAGCCGGACTAGCGGTTCCTACGAGCAGTACTTC	CASSRTSGSYEQYF
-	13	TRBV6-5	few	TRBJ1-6	TGTGCCAGCAACGCAGGGCACAATTCACCCCTCCACTTT	CASNAGHNSPLHF
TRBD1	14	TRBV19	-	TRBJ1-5	TGTGCCAGTAGTATAGACAGGGGGAACCAGCCCCAGCATTTT	CASSIDRGNQPQHF